The clone carrying this TCR beta chain was counted a single time. V was trimmed by 2 bases and J by 3 bases, leaving 9 bases between them. The CDR3 contains 14 residues. Germline V CDR1 and CDR2: SNHLY, FYNNEI. Generated by immunoSEQ multiplex PCR, the TCRdb table keeps only in-frame clones and is missing some. This table holds about 140,000 clones, 84% found once. This sample is drawn from a study of blood T cell repertoires in COVID-19. Study details: Sites across the United States, Italy and Spain contributed samples from acute and convalescent COVID-19. PBMCs, B-cell-depleted T cells, or T cells were the source of the cDNA or gDNA that made up the material.

The receptor comes from a woman aged 60-75 years with acute or convalescent COVID-19. The V and J genes are TRBV2 and TRBJ2-3, with D perhaps matching TRBD1 (5 bases). Sequenced input: peripheral blood. The CDR3 sequence: CASSEQGLTDTQYF. The CDR3 bases are TGTGCCAGCAGTGAACAGGGATTAACAGATACGCAGTATTTT.